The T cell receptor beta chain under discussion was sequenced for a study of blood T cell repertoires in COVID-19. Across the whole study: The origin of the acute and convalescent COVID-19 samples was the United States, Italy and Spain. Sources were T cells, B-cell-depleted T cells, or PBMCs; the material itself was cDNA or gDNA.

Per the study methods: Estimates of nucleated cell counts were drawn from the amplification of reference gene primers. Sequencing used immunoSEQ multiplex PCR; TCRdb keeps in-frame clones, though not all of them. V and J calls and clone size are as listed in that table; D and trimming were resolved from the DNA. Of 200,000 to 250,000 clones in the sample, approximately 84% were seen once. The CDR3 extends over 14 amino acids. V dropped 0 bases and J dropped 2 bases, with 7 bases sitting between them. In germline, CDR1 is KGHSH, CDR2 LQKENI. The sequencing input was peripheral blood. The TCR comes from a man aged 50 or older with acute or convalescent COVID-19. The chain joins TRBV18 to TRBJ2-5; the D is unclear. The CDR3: CASSPPSLQETQYF. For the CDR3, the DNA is TGTGCCAGCTCACCACCGAGCCTACAAGAGACCCAGTACTTC.